The 9 T cell receptor beta chains presented below share a single source sample, sequenced in a study of blood T cell repertoires in COVID-19. Assay used: immunoSEQ multiplex PCR; TCRdb lists only in-frame clones, some missing. The repertoire has hundreds of thousands of clones, 85% to 90% of them found once; the top ten carry approximately 0.9%. The source material was peripheral blood. Receptors were obtained from a man in his late teens or twenties with COVID-19, enrolled during active disease.

This chain connects TRBV6-1 to TRBJ2-3; no clear D gene. In germline, CDR1 is MNHNS, CDR2 SASEGT. The CDR3 loop spans 13 amino acids. The V end lost 2 bases, the J end lost 3 bases, and 6 bases lay between the germline ends. CDR3 in amino acids: CASSEIITDTQYF. The CDR3 nucleotides are TGTGCCAGCAGTGAAATTATAACAGATACGCAGTATTTT.

This clone has ten or more counts. The J gene is TRBJ1-6, the V gene TRBV10-2; D unresolved. V was cut by 4 bases and J by 8 bases, with 12 bases left in between. The CDR3 sequence is 14 residues long. The germline gives CDR1 WSHSY, CDR2 SAAADI. The CDR3 reads CASSATAWDSPLHF. In DNA form, the CDR3 reads TGCGCCAGCAGTGCTACAGCTTGGGATTCACCCCTCCACTTT.

A word on this clone: This CDR3 is also generated by other DNA sequences in the sample. The gene calls are TRBV5-1 and TRBJ1-6, with TRBD1 as a possible D gene (5 bases). V lost 4 bases and J lost 9, with 11 bases in between. CDR1 is SGHRS, CDR2 YFSETQ, per germline. The CDR3 runs to 13 residues. CDR3 DNA sequence: TGCGCCAGCAGCCCAGAAGGGGTTTCACCCCTCCACTTT. Translated, it gives CASSPEGVSPLHF.

The gene calls are TRBV6-5 and TRBJ1-5; D gene uncertain. The CDR3 is 16 residues long. From germline, CDR1 is MNHEY and CDR2 SVGAGI. Trimming left V 0 bases short and J 1 base short, with 10 bases between. CDR3 coding DNA: TGTGCCAGCAGTTACTCGACGGGGATAAGCAATCAGCCCCAGCATTTT. It encodes CASSYSTGISNQPQHF.

This chain connects TRBV11-3 to TRBJ2-7, with a weak D call TRBD1 (6 bases). Germline V gene data show CDR1 as SGHNT and CDR2 as YENEEA. The CDR3 runs to 17 residues. Trimming pared 0 bases from V and 2 bases from J, leaving 17 bases between. This CDR3 reads CASSLDITQGSPYEQYF. The DNA for the CDR3 is TGTGCCAGCAGCTTAGATATCACTCAGGGGTCCCCCTACGAGCAGTACTTC.

This chain joins TRBV27 and TRBJ2-7; no firm D call. Germline CDR1 is MNHEY and CDR2 is SMNVEV (reference sequence). The CDR3 runs 9 residues. V lost 8 bases and J 10 bases, leaving 9 bases between the germline ends. CDR3 nucleotide sequence: TGTGCCAGCTTACACCCCCAGTACTTC. Translating it yields CASLHPQYF.

The V and J genes are TRBV9 and TRBJ1-2, with D perhaps TRBD1 (6 bases). The V end lost 3 bases, the J end lost 8 bases, and 17 bases lay between the germline ends. CDR3 length: 14 residues. Germline CDR1 SGDLS, CDR2 YYNGEE. The CDR3 here is CASSAIGTPRGYTF. The CDR3 DNA reads TGTGCCAGCAGCGCCATCGGGACACCCAGAGGCTACACCTTC. The whole variable domain, remainder taken from reference TRBV9 and TRBJ1-2, is DSGVTQTPKHLITATGQRVTLRCSPRSGDLSVYWYQQSLDQGLQFLIQYYNGEERAKGNILERFSAQQFPDLHSELNLSSLELGDSALYFCASSAIGTPRGYTFGSGTRLTVV.

V usage is TRBV14 and J usage is TRBJ2-1; D not resolved. The V end lost 1 base, the J end lost 6 bases, and 16 bases lay between the germline ends. Germline-derived CDR1 and CDR2 are SGHDN and FVKESK. The CDR3 consists of 16 residues. The chain's CDR3 is CASSQVTASSLNEQFF. The CDR3 DNA follows: TGTGCCAGCAGCCAAGTGACTGCGTCTTCCCTCAATGAGCAGTTCTTC.

The gene calls are TRBV28 and TRBJ1-5; tentative D call: TRBD1 (5 bases). Germline-derived CDR1 and CDR2 are MDHEN and SYDVKM. The CDR3 is 14 residues long. V was trimmed by 6 bases and J by 2 bases, leaving 11 bases between them. DNA for the CDR3: TGTGCCAGCAGATCAGGGAATGGCAATCAGCCCCAGCATTTT. As protein: CASRSGNGNQPQHF. The variable domain in full, with the rest retrieved from reference TRBV28 and TRBJ1-5, is DVKVTQSSRYLVKRTGEKVFLECVQDMDHENMFWYRQDPGLGLRLIYFSYDVKMKEKGDIPEGYSVSREKKERFSLILESASTNQTSMYLCASRSGNGNQPQHFGDGTRLSIL.